This paragraph reports one TCR beta chain. Method: immunoSEQ multiplex PCR; TCRdb's copy keeps in-frame clones and lacks some. The data contain a few hundred thousand clones, approximately 82% of them singletons. This record belongs to a study of blood T cell repertoires in COVID-19. Germline CDR1 SNHLY, CDR2 FYNNEI. The CDR3 is 15 amino acids. V lost 4 bases and J 10 bases, leaving 17 bases between the germline ends. This TCR was recovered from a man aged 30 to 45 who had recovered from COVID-19. The genes are TRBV2 and TRBJ1-6; D is undetermined. The specimen sequenced was peripheral blood. CDR3 DNA sequence: TGTGCCAGCAGTGTACGGGAGCGGATTATATCACCCCTCCACTTT. Its protein product is CASSVRERIISPLHF.